One and the same sample provided the 5 T cell receptor beta chains below, sequenced in a study of graft-versus-host responses after intestinal transplantation. Clones were read by immunoSEQ multiplex PCR, and TCRdb kept only the in-frame ones, dropping some. The sample lists 35,000 to 40,000 clones; 75% to 90% were seen once. Tissue processing of the graft released intraepithelial and lamina propria lymphocytes from it. The sample consisted of ileum tissue, taken approximately 210 days after intestinal transplant. The receptors stem from a human patient who received an intestinal transplant, so some T cells may come from the graft donor.

This chain links TRBV5-4 with TRBJ2-5; D unresolved. V was cut by 2 bases and J by 0 bases, with 8 bases left in between. The germline CDR1 and CDR2 sequences are SGHNT and YYREEE (reference sequence). The CDR3 is 14 amino acids. The CDR3 DNA follows: TGTGCCAGCAGCTTAGTAGCTCACCAAGAGACCCAGTACTTC. It encodes CASSLVAHQETQYF.

This chain connects TRBV5-1 to TRBJ2-3, with TRBD2 identical over 8 bases. V shed 1 base, J shed 5 bases, and the junction held 3 bases outside the gene matches. The CDR3 is 14 amino acids. Looked up from germline, CDR1 is SGHRS and CDR2 is YFSETQ. In DNA form, the CDR3 reads TGCGCCAGCAGCTTGTCCCTAGCGGGAGATACGCAGTATTTT. This codes for CASSLSLAGDTQYF.

The V and J genes are TRBV7-8 and TRBJ1-5; D is unclear. The V gene lost 1 base and the J gene lost 6 bases, with 10 bases spanning the gap. CDR3 length: 14 amino acids. Per the germline V gene, CDR1 is SGHVS and CDR2 is FQNEAQ. Here the CDR3 reads CASSLGTLLQPQHF. The DNA of the CDR3 is TGTGCCAGCAGCTTAGGGACGCTGCTTCAGCCCCAGCATTTT.

In DNA form, the CDR3 reads TGTGCCAGCATTCGGACTAGCGGGACCCCCTACGAGCAGTACTTC. Translation: CASIRTSGTPYEQYF. This rearrangement joins TRBV6-1 to TRBJ2-7, with 12 bases identical to TRBD2. CDR3 size: 15 residues. V lost 7 bases and J lost 2; bases outside the gene matches: 6. Germline values: CDR1 MNHNS, CDR2 SASEGT.

The genes are TRBV11-3 and TRBJ2-7; no reliable D call. This CDR3 is built from 13 residues. CDR1 SGHNT and CDR2 YENEEA come from the germline V gene. Between the trimmed V and J ends, which lost 2 bases and 2 bases, there was a span of 7 bases. The chain's CDR3 is CASSLTHTYEQYF. CDR3 bases: TGTGCCAGCAGCTTAACCCATACCTACGAGCAGTACTTC. Complete variable domain (other parts from reference TRBV11-3 and TRBJ2-7): EAGVVQSPRYKIIEKKQPVAFWCNPISGHNTLYWYLQNLGQGPELLIRYENEEAVDDSQLPKDRFSAERLKGVDSTLKIQPAELGDSAVYLCASSLTHTYEQYFGPGTRLTVT.